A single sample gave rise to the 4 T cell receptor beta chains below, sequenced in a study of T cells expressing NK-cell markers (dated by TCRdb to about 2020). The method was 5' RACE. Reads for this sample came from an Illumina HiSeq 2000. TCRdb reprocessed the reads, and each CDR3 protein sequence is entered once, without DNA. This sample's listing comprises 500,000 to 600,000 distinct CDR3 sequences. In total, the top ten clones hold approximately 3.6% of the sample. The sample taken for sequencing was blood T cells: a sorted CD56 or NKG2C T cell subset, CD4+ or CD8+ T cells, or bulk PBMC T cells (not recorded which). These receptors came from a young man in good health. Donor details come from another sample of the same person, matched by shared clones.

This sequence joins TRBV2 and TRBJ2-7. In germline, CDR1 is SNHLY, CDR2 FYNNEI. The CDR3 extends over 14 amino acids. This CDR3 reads CASSLGLGPYEQYF.

CDR3 loop: CASSPTYDITDTQYF. The chain has TRBV3-1 and TRBJ2-3. The CDR3 extends over 15 amino acids. Germline lookup yields CDR1 LGHDT and CDR2 YNNKEL (reference sequence).

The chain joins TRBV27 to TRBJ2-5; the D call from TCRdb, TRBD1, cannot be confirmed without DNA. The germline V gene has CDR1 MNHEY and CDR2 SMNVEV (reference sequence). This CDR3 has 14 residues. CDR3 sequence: CASNPRTGGETQYF.

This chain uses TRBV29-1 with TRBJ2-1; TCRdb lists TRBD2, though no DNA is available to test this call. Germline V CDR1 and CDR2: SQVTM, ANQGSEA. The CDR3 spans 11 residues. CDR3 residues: CSVQGLLGLFF.